This T cell receptor (beta chain) was documented in a study of T-cell memory formation after mild COVID-19 (dated by TCRdb to about 2021). A note on the overall study: TCR sequence clusters from the two donors were found to be largely donor specific. Longitudinal TCRalpha and TCRbeta repertoire sequencing tracked T-cell clones expanding and contracting after mild COVID-19 in a couple of donors. The cohort was made up of two young adult volunteers, one female and one male, who were previously healthy.

What the research found in general, with its limitations: The study included only a couple of mild cases, and larger cohorts that include severe cases with pre-infection samples were judged to be necessary. Whether the second-wave clones peaking on day 37 were SARS-CoV-2 specific was not confirmed. Contracting CD4+ clones appeared mostly in the CM and EM memory subsets, whereas CD8+ clones were enriched in EMRA. Some responding clones were detected in pre-infection memory, which suggested that pre-existing cross-reactive memory T cells had joined the SARS-CoV-2 response. Clones that contracted from day 15 to 85 showed balanced CD4/CD8 phenotypes, whereas a second wave of clones that expanded from day 15 to 37 leaned towards CD4+.

A word on this clonotype: What antigen it recognizes has not been identified. Qualities for individual bases were not recorded, and no much larger clone is one base off.

The CDR3 covers 15 residues, taking in both the cysteine and the phenylalanine. CDR3 DNA is the only sequence kept; it has 45 bases, read in frame from the first base. For CDR1 and CDR2, the germline V gene lists SGHVS and FQNEAQ. Trimming takes 5 bases from V and 3 bases from J, and the germline ends sit 14 bases apart. Ficoll-Paque density gradient centrifugation was used to isolate PBMCs. The sample was run on an Illumina NovaSeq 6000. TCRalpha and TCRbeta cDNA libraries were built by 5'RACE with constant-segment primers, adding sample barcodes and unique molecular identifiers. Trizol reagent was used to extract RNA from every sample. Amplification of the libraries took two PCR steps, and the second step added a second sample barcode plus Illumina TruSeq adapters. Libraries were sequenced on an Illumina NovaSeq with 2 x 150 bp paired-end reads. As for the original processing: Reads were demultiplexed and collapsed into UMI-guided consensus sequences with migec v1.2.7. Using mixcr v2.1.11, UMI consensuses were aligned to TRA and TRB V and J templates and then assembled into clonotypes. A clonotype was counted as expanded or contracted only when both edgeR and NoisET called the clonotype significant, with the noise models trained on biological replicates. For edgeR calls, the thresholds were a false discovery rate-adjusted p below 0.01 and a log2 fold-change of 1. As an exploratory analysis of dynamics, max-normalized trajectories of the 1000 most abundant clonotypes were examined by PCA with hierarchical clustering. The CD4 or CD8 phenotype of responding clones was assigned using the separately sequenced CD4+ and CD8+ repertoires. TCRdb reran the public reads through fastp at Q25 and MiXCR, keeping productive beta chains. Entries that share a CDR3 protein sequence are merged under the most common genes and DNA. The V and J calls reflect TCRdb's pipeline rather than the authors' work. Across this sample there are about 100,000 distinct CDR3 sequences, with more than 9.5% seen only once. About 40% of the sample is held by the ten biggest clonotypes.

This sequence uses TRBV7-8 and TRBJ1-5; no D gene is confidently identified. This TCR derives from a man younger than 30 who had mild COVID-19 (a few samples of this study predate the infection). The sample titles of this study are shuffled in the database, so cell type and time point are left out; the donor was told from shared clones. The sample consisted of PBMCs or a T cell subset sorted from them (not recorded which). The encoded CDR3 is CASSQSPGLNQPQHF. The DNA is as follows: TGTGCCAGCAGCCAAAGCCCGGGTCTCAATCAGCCCCAGCATTTT. Extended through the reference TRBV7-8 and TRBJ1-5 proteins, this CDR3 yields the full variable domain: GAGVSQSPRYKVAKRGQDVALRCDPISGHVSLFWYQQALGQGPEFLTYFQNEAQLDKSGLPSDRFFAERPEGSVSTLKIQRTQQEDSAVYLCASSQSPGLNQPQHFGDGTRLSIL.